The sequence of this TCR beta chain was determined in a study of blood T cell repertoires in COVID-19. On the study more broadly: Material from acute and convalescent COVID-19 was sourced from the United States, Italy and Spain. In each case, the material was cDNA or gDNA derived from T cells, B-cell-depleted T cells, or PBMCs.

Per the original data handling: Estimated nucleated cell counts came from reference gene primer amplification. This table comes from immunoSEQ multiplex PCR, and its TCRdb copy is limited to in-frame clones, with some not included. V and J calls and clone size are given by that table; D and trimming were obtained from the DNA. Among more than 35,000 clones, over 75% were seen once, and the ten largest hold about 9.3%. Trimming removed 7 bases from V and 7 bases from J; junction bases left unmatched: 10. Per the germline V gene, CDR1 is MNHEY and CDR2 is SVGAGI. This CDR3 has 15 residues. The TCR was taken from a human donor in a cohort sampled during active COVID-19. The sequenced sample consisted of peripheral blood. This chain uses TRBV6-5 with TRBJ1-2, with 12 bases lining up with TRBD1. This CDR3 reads CASNPGQGARGGYTF. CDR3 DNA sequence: TGTGCCAGCAATCCGGGACAGGGGGCTCGGGGTGGCTACACCTTC.